The 32 T cell receptor beta chains below were found in one sample sequenced in a study of OX40 agonist ivuxolimab in advanced cancers. Using immunoSEQ multiplex PCR, the repertoire was profiled, and TCRdb retains in-frame clones only, with some absent. The sample carries approximately 68,000 clones, approximately 91% recorded once. The material sequenced was CD4+ or CD8+ T cells sorted from blood, taken in a trial of the OX40 agonist ivuxolimab. The receptors were gathered from an adult with an advanced solid tumor such as melanoma, head and neck, liver or kidney cancer.

The table lists this clone with a count of one. The V call is TRBV6-5, the J call TRBJ2-5, with 14 bases lining up with TRBD2. The germline CDR1 and CDR2 sequences are MNHEY and SVGAGI. The CDR3 runs to 16 residues. The junction had 4 bases not matched to a gene; V was cut back by 2 bases and J by 5 bases. CDR3 DNA sequence: TGTGCCAGCAGTTACCGCGGACTAGCGGGAGGTGAGACCCAGTACTTC. Its protein product is CASSYRGLAGGETQYF.

The gene calls are TRBV5-1 and TRBJ1-2, with D possibly matching TRBD1 (6 bases). The V gene's germline CDR1 is SGHRS and CDR2 YFSETQ. CDR3 length: 13 amino acids. V lost 3 bases and J 4 bases, leaving 10 bases between the germline ends. Written as DNA, the CDR3 is TGCGCCAGCAGCTCCGGGGGGCCCTATGGCTACACCTTC. Translation gives CASSSGGPYGYTF. The complete variable domain, with remaining parts taken from reference TRBV5-1 and TRBJ1-2, reads KAGVTQTPRYLIKTRGQQVTLSCSPISGHRSVSWYQQTPGQGLQFLFEYFSETQRNKGNFPGRFSGRQFSNSRSEMNVSTLELGDSALYLCASSSGGPYGYTFGSGTRLTVV.

V is TRBV29-1 and J is TRBJ2-1; TRBD2 aligns across 7 bases. The CDR3 loop spans 15 amino acids. Germline loops: CDR1 SQVTM, CDR2 ANQGSEA. V lost 6 bases, J lost 0 bases, and 8 bases stayed unmatched. In nucleotides, the CDR3 is TGCAGCGTCGGTAGCGGGTGGGGCTCCTACAATGAGCAGTTCTTC. Residues: CSVGSGWGSYNEQFF.

The chain links TRBV11-2 to TRBJ2-1; 14 positions match TRBD2. The trim removed 1 base at V and 8 bases at J, leaving 1 base unmatched. The germline V gene has CDR1 SGHAT and CDR2 FQNNGV. The CDR3 has 15 residues. The CDR3 DNA sequence: TGTGCCAGCAGCTTAGGACTAGCGGGAGGGGATGAGCAGTTCTTC. Residues: CASSLGLAGGDEQFF.

This chain connects TRBV25-1 to TRBJ1-4; a weak D match, TRBD1 (5 bases). The CDR3 has 15 residues. Deletions cut 0 bases from V and 7 bases from J, with 12 bases between. The germline V gene encodes CDR1 MGHDK and CDR2 SYGVNS. CDR3 DNA: TGTGCCAGCAGTGAATATCGAGGGGAGAGTGAAAAACTGTTTTTT. This sequence encodes CASSEYRGESEKLFF.

DNA of the CDR3: TGTGCCAGCAGCGTAGTGGGGTTCGGAAACACCATATATTTT. Its translation: CASSVVGFGNTIYF. V is TRBV9 and J is TRBJ1-3; D call uncertain. The CDR3 totals 14 residues. Germline CDR1 SGDLS, CDR2 YYNGEE. Trimming removed 0 bases from V and 4 bases from J, with 8 bases in between.

V is TRBV11-2 and J is TRBJ2-5; D gene ambiguous. The V and J ends lost 1 base and 5 bases respectively, with 11 bases between them. CDR3 length: 14 residues. The germline gives CDR1 SGHAT, CDR2 FQNNGV. The CDR3 is CASSLVGKWETQYF. The CDR3, as DNA: TGTGCCAGCAGCTTAGTAGGAAAATGGGAGACCCAGTACTTC.

As concerns this clone: The junction differs from germline at one of its ends, possibly a read error. This chain connects TRBV5-1 to TRBJ2-7; D is unresolved. From germline, CDR1 is SGHRS and CDR2 YFSETQ. CDR3 length equals 11 residues. The DNA for the CDR3 is TGTGCCAGCAGCAAGAGGAGCGAGCAGTACTTC. Translated: CASSKRSEQYF.

This clone was recorded only once. The chain carries TRBV28 and TRBJ1-2; D call uncertain. The V end was cut by 10 bases, the J end by 1 base, with 10 bases between. Germline values: CDR1 MDHEN, CDR2 SYDVKM. The CDR3 spans 12 residues. CDR3 DNA: TGTGCCACCGGGGATTTTAACTATGGCTACACCTTC. This translates into CATGDFNYGYTF.

This clone turned up a few times. This CDR3 is CASSDSPVQPQHF. Here the CDR3 DNA reads TGTGCCAGCAGTGACAGTCCTGTTCAGCCCCAGCATTTT. The chain joins TRBV2 to TRBJ1-5; no firm D call. The length of the CDR3 is 13 residues. CDR1 and CDR2 (germline): SNHLY, FYNNEI. V was trimmed by 3 bases and J by 6 bases, leaving 9 bases between them.

There are a few counts of this clone. The gene calls are TRBV5-1 and TRBJ1-3; no clear D gene. Germline V gene lookup returns CDR1 SGHRS and CDR2 YFSETQ. The V and J ends lost 4 bases and 4 bases respectively, with 9 bases between them. The CDR3 loop spans 13 amino acids. CDR3 DNA: TGCGCCAGCAGCACGGAGGCAGGAAACACCATATATTTT. As protein: CASSTEAGNTIYF.

The chain is built from TRBV5-1 and TRBJ2-2; D might be TRBD2 (5 bases). This CDR3 contains 14 residues. Germline CDR1 SGHRS, CDR2 YFSETQ. The V end was cut by 2 bases, the J end by 9 bases, with 14 bases between. This CDR3 reads CASSFQDSLRELFF. The CDR3 coding sequence is TGCGCCAGCAGCTTTCAGGACTCCCTCAGGGAGCTGTTTTTT.

V usage is TRBV9 and J usage is TRBJ1-4; unclear D gene. The CDR3 spans 13 residues. Trimming took off 0 bases at V and 8 bases at J, with 8 bases between the two ends. Per germline, CDR1 SGDLS and CDR2 YYNGEE. CDR3 region: CASSVDGKEKLFF. In DNA, the CDR3 is TGTGCCAGCAGCGTAGACGGGAAGGAAAAACTGTTTTTT.

As concerns this clone: Other DNA sequences from this sample encode an identical CDR3 as well. This rearrangement joins TRBV7-9 to TRBJ2-7; the D gene is possibly TRBD1 (6 bases). Trimming took 4 bases from V and 3 from J, leaving 7 bases between them. Germline loops: CDR1 SEHNR, CDR2 FQNEAQ (reference sequence). This CDR3 is built from 12 residues. The CDR3 DNA follows: TGTGCCAGCAGCTCACAGGGCTACGAGCAGTACTTC. It codes for CASSSQGYEQYF.

The V call is TRBV7-6, the J call TRBJ1-4, with 8 bases fitting TRBD1. Germline CDR1 and CDR2: SGHVS and FNYEAQ. Trimming removed 6 bases from V and 7 bases from J; junction bases left unmatched: 10. The CDR3 is made up of 15 amino acids. CDR3 coding DNA: TGTGCCAGCAGTTCAGGCGACAGGGGTGGTGAAAAACTGTTTTTT. Translation gives CASSSGDRGGEKLFF.

The CDR3 sequence is CASSRTGLGNTIYF. CDR3 DNA sequence: TGTGCCAGCAGTCGGACAGGGTTGGGCAACACCATATATTTT. The gene calls are TRBV6-5 and TRBJ1-3; 8 bases are a match to TRBD1. Per germline, CDR1 MNHEY and CDR2 SVGAGI. V lost 5 bases and J lost 7; bases outside the gene matches: 7. The CDR3 has 14 amino acids.

The chain employs TRBV5-6 and TRBJ1-6; D remains ambiguous. The ends were cut back, 1 base at V and 5 bases at J, with 7 bases in the middle. The CDR3 is made up of 14 amino acids. From germline, CDR1 is SGHDT and CDR2 YYEEEE. CDR3 loop: CASSLPLNNSPLHF. CDR3 coding DNA: TGTGCCAGCAGCTTGCCCCTTAATAATTCACCCCTCCACTTT.

The V call is TRBV14, the J call TRBJ2-7, with D maybe TRBD2 (6 bases). V shed 8 bases and J shed 4 bases, with 15 bases lying between them. The CDR3 is 13 amino acids. Germline loops: CDR1 SGHDN, CDR2 FVKESK. Here the CDR3 reads CASQAGGKYEQYF. The DNA for the CDR3 is TGTGCCAGCCAGGCCGGGGGAAAGTACGAGCAGTACTTC.

The chain has TRBV6-5 and TRBJ2-3; D gene uncertain. The CDR3 has 13 amino acids. Germline CDR1 MNHEY, CDR2 SVGAGI. The ends were cut back, 6 bases at V and 0 bases at J, with 7 bases in the middle. The CDR3 coding sequence is TGTGCCAGCAGGGTAACTAGCACAGATACGCAGTATTTT. Its protein is CASRVTSTDTQYF.

V and J are TRBV7-9 and TRBJ2-7; TRBD1 or TRBD2 may be the D gene (5 bases each). The germline V and J ends were trimmed by 3 bases and 5 bases, with 14 bases remaining between them. There are 14 residues in the CDR3. In germline, CDR1 is SEHNR, CDR2 FQNEAQ (reference sequence). Here the CDR3 DNA reads TGTGCCAGCAGCTTCGGGACGGCTTGCGACGAGCAGTACTTC. Translation: CASSFGTACDEQYF. The complete variable domain, with remaining parts taken from reference TRBV7-9 and TRBJ2-7, reads DTGVSQNPRHKITKRGQNVTFRCDPISEHNRLYWYRQTLGQGPEFLTYFQNEAQLEKSRLLSDRFSAERPKGSFSTLEIQRTEQGDSAMYLCASSFGTACDEQYFGPGTRLTVT.

The chain employs TRBV28 and TRBJ2-7; D is possibly TRBD2 (5 bases). The germline V gene has CDR1 MDHEN and CDR2 SYDVKM. This CDR3 spans 11 amino acids. Trimming cost V 4 bases and J 6 bases, with 7 bases left between them. CDR3 sequence reads: CASSWRAEQYF. The CDR3 bases are TGTGCCAGCAGTTGGCGGGCCGAGCAGTACTTC.

This chain joins TRBV5-8 and TRBJ1-2; a possible D gene is TRBD1 (5 bases). Germline CDR1 is SGHTS and CDR2 is YDEGEE. Trimming shortened V by 4 bases and J by 7 bases, and 14 bases separated the two germline ends. The CDR3 is made up of 13 amino acids. This chain's CDR3 is CASSRDRRGGYTF. As DNA, the CDR3 is TGTGCCAGCAGCCGAGACAGAAGAGGTGGCTACACCTTC.

The chain uses TRBV6-1 and TRBJ2-3, with 8 bases aligning to TRBD1. Germline V gene lookup returns CDR1 MNHNS and CDR2 SASEGT. CDR3 length equals 15 residues. The junction had 5 bases not matched to a gene; V was cut back by 2 bases and J by 4 bases. The CDR3 spells CASSEQGQGADTQYF. As DNA, the CDR3 is TGTGCCAGCAGTGAACAAGGACAGGGTGCAGATACGCAGTATTTT.

The chain is built from TRBV11-3 and TRBJ2-2; D not resolved. The CDR3 is 12 amino acids. V lost 1 base, J lost 10 bases, and 7 bases lay in between. Germline CDR1 SGHNT, CDR2 YENEEA. DNA of the CDR3: TGTGCCAGCAGCTTAGGAGAGGAGGAGCTGTTTTTT. This codes for CASSLGEEELFF. Full variable domain (missing parts from reference TRBV11-3 and TRBJ2-2): EAGVVQSPRYKIIEKKQPVAFWCNPISGHNTLYWYLQNLGQGPELLIRYENEEAVDDSQLPKDRFSAERLKGVDSTLKIQPAELGDSAVYLCASSLGEEELFFGEGSRLTVL.

The chain joins TRBV6-1 to TRBJ2-5; unclear D gene. Trimming stripped 6 bases from V and 2 bases from J, with 10 bases between. The germline V gene encodes CDR1 MNHNS and CDR2 SASEGT. This CDR3 is 13 amino acids long. As DNA, the CDR3 is TGTGCCAGCAGCCAAGACCATCAAGAGACCCAGTACTTC. It yields the protein CASSQDHQETQYF.

V gene TRBV5-1 combines with J gene TRBJ2-3, with D perhaps matching TRBD1 (7 bases). V lost 2 bases and J 0 bases, leaving 13 bases between the germline ends. CDR1 is SGHRS and CDR2 is YFSETQ in the germline V gene. The length of the CDR3 is 16 residues. The CDR3 here is CASSFGGGVSTDTQYF. CDR3 in DNA: TGCGCCAGCAGCTTCGGAGGGGGCGTCAGCACAGATACGCAGTATTTT.

Written as DNA, the CDR3 is TGCGCCAGCAGCCCGGGCCAGTTAAGCGATAGCAATCAGCCCCAGCATTTT. It specifies CASSPGQLSDSNQPQHF. This rearrangement joins TRBV5-1 to TRBJ1-5; the D is unclear. Germline V CDR1 and CDR2: SGHRS, YFSETQ. This CDR3 spans 17 amino acids. Trimming removed 4 bases at V and 0 bases at J, with 17 bases between.

The rearrangement links TRBV28 to TRBJ1-2, with 9 nucleotides matching TRBD1. The CDR3 extends over 14 amino acids. The J segment lost 3 bases and the V segment lost 6 bases, leaving 5 bases of the junction unmatched. CDR1 and CDR2 from the germline V gene are MDHEN and SYDVKM. The CDR3: CASSPRDRDYGYTF. The CDR3 nucleotides are TGTGCCAGCAGCCCCCGGGACAGGGACTATGGCTACACCTTC.

In its sample, this clone was seen a few times. This chain links TRBV19 with TRBJ1-2, with D perhaps matching TRBD1 (6 bases). Germline loops: CDR1 LNHDA, CDR2 SQIVND (reference sequence). V was clipped by 6 bases and J by 0 bases, with 17 bases between them. The CDR3 consists of 16 residues. The CDR3 sequence: CASSPGQGPPNYGYTF. In DNA form, the CDR3 reads TGTGCCAGTAGCCCGGGGCAGGGGCCTCCTAACTATGGCTACACCTTC.

This chain links TRBV5-6 with TRBJ2-7; 7 positions match TRBD2. The germline V gene has CDR1 SGHDT and CDR2 YYEEEE. The CDR3 consists of 17 residues. Trimming took 4 bases from V and 4 from J; bases not matched to a gene: 17. The CDR3 nucleotides are TGTGCCAGCAGCGCGGACCTTGGGACCCCGGGAGGATACGAGCAGTACTTC. This gives the protein CASSADLGTPGGYEQYF.

The V call is TRBV5-1, the J call TRBJ1-3; D gene unclear. The CDR3 consists of 14 residues. CDR1 and CDR2 (germline): SGHRS, YFSETQ. The V gene lost 1 base and the J gene lost 4 bases, with 9 bases spanning the gap. CDR3 nucleotides: TGCGCCAGCAGCTTGACGGGTTTCGGAAACACCATATATTTT. It is translated as CASSLTGFGNTIYF.

The chain combines TRBV2 with TRBJ2-2, with 9 bases fitting TRBD1. The V gene end was trimmed by 4 bases and the J gene end by 7 bases; junction bases not matched to a gene: 7. CDR1 is SNHLY, CDR2 FYNNEI, per germline. This CDR3 has 15 residues. The CDR3, as DNA: TGTGCCAGCAGTGCTGGGACAGGGTTCGGCGGGGAGCTGTTTTTT. Its translation is CASSAGTGFGGELFF. Together with reference TRBV2 and TRBJ2-2, the CDR3 gives the full variable domain: EPEVTQTPSHQVTQMGQEVILRCVPISNHLYFYWYRQILGQKVEFLVSFYNNEISEKSEIFDDQFSVERPDGSNFTLKIRSTKLEDSAMYFCASSAGTGFGGELFFGEGSRLTVL.